The 20 T cell receptor beta chains reported below all come from one sample, sequenced in a study of T cells in Graves' hyperthyroidism and ophthalmopathy. TCR beta CDR3 regions were amplified from RNA transcripts. The TCR CDR3 was amplified in a first-round RT-PCR using the HTBI primer set. One entry per CDR3 protein, called by TCRdb with MiXCR from the multiplex PCR reads. The data hold about half a million distinct CDR3 sequences, with roughly a sixth observed a single time. Sequencing was carried out using blood. These receptors came from a woman in her twenties or thirties with Graves' ophthalmopathy.

This chain connects TRBV4-3 to TRBJ2-7; no clear D gene. CDR3 length equals 15 residues. Trimming stripped 1 base from V and 5 bases from J, with 15 bases between. Looked up from germline, CDR1 is LGHNA and CDR2 is YSLEER. The CDR3 DNA is TGCGCCAGCAGCCAAGTCGGTCTAGAGCTTAACGAGCAGTACTTC. It specifies CASSQVGLELNEQYF.

The chain joins TRBV19 to TRBJ1-5; 12 nucleotides match TRBD1. The CDR3 covers 16 residues. Germline values: CDR1 LNHDA, CDR2 SQIVND (reference sequence). V trimming: 5 bases; J trimming: 7 bases; junction bases outside the gene matches: 9. CDR3 in amino acids: CASSPRDRGLGQPQHF. The DNA for the CDR3 is TGTGCCAGTAGTCCAAGGGACAGGGGGCTGGGACAGCCCCAGCATTTT.

As for this clonotype: With a much larger clone just one base away, this may be a read error. The chain has TRBV11-2 and TRBJ1-2, with unresolved D. This CDR3 spans 13 amino acids. The V end was cut by 5 bases, the J end by 4 bases, with 11 bases between. CDR1 is SGHAT, CDR2 FQNNGV, per germline. The CDR3 nucleotides read TGTGCCAGCAGCCACGGATTTGGCTATGGCTACACCTTC. It is translated as CASSHGFGYGYTF. Variable domain in full (rest from reference TRBV11-2 and TRBJ1-2): EAGVAQSPRYKIIEKRQSVAFWCNPISGHATLYWYQQILGQGPKLLIQFQNNGVVDDSQLPKDRFSAERLKGVDSTLKIQPAKLEDSAVYLCASSHGFGYGYTFGSGTRLTVV.

The gene calls are TRBV25-1 and TRBJ2-1; maybe TRBD2 (5 bases). Trimming cost V 8 bases and J 4 bases, with 9 bases left between them. This CDR3 contains 12 residues. Germline V gives CDR1 MGHDK, CDR2 SYGVNS. In DNA, the CDR3 is TGTGCCAGCGGTCCGGGGTACAATGAGCAGTTCTTC. Its translation is CASGPGYNEQFF. Full variable domain (remainder filled in from reference TRBV25-1 and TRBJ2-1): EADIYQTPRYLVIGTGKKITLECSQTMGHDKMYWYQQDPGMELHLIHYSYGVNSTEKGDLSSESTVSRIRTEHFPLTLESARPSHTSQYLCASGPGYNEQFFGPGTRLTVL.

This clonotype was seen at least ten times. The chain couples TRBV27 to TRBJ1-1, with no clear D. With 5 bases removed from V and 1 base from J, the gap between germline ends came to 5 bases. Germline V gene lookup returns CDR1 MNHEY and CDR2 SMNVEV (reference sequence). CDR3 length: 12 amino acids. CDR3 nucleotide sequence: TGTGCCAGCAGTACACAGAACACTGAAGCTTTCTTT. Its protein is CASSTQNTEAFF.

The genes are TRBV11-3 and TRBJ2-2; 8 bases align to TRBD1. J was trimmed by 3 bases and V by 3 bases; bases with no gene match: 3. Germline V gene sequence: CDR1 SGHNT, CDR2 YENEEA. There are 15 residues in the CDR3. CDR3 residues: CASSLTGAHTGELFF. CDR3 in DNA: TGTGCCAGCAGCTTGACAGGGGCCCACACCGGGGAGCTGTTTTTT.

In this sample, this clonotype turned up many times. V gene TRBV2 combines with J gene TRBJ1-4; D may be TRBD1 (5 bases). This CDR3 region has 13 residues. From germline, CDR1 is SNHLY and CDR2 FYNNEI. The V and J ends lost 8 bases and 5 bases respectively, with 12 bases between them. In nucleotides, the CDR3 is TGTGCCAGCCGGCTAGACAGAAATGAAAAACTGTTTTTT. The encoded protein is CASRLDRNEKLFF.

The chain's CDR3 is CASSARQLPNSPLHF. In nucleotides, the CDR3 is TGTGCCAGCAGCGCCAGACAGTTACCGAATTCACCCCTCCACTTT. The rearrangement joins TRBV27 to TRBJ1-6, with a possible D match to TRBD1 (5 bases). Germline CDR1 MNHEY, CDR2 SMNVEV (reference sequence). The CDR3 covers 15 residues. V gave up 6 bases and J gave up 7 bases, with 16 bases separating them.

There are many counts of this clonotype. This chain joins TRBV30 and TRBJ1-1; D gene ambiguous. CDR1 is GTSNPN, CDR2 SVGIG, per germline (reference sequence). This CDR3 comprises 14 residues. Trimming pared 1 base from V and 2 bases from J, leaving 11 bases between. The CDR3: CAWSGVLLNTEAFF. CDR3 nucleotide sequence: TGTGCCTGGAGTGGAGTCCTCTTAAACACTGAAGCTTTCTTT.

In its sample, this clonotype was seen once. The V and J genes are TRBV19 and TRBJ2-1, with D unresolved. Trimming pared 4 bases from V and 9 bases from J, leaving 10 bases between. The V gene's germline CDR1 is LNHDA and CDR2 SQIVND (reference sequence). The CDR3 contains 12 residues. The CDR3 DNA follows: TGTGCCAGTAGTAGGGATTTTGGTGAGCAGTTCTTC. It is translated as CASSRDFGEQFF.

This clonotype appeared a few times. The V and J genes are TRBV7-2 and TRBJ2-7; 8 bases are a match to TRBD2. V lost 5 bases, J lost 4 bases, and 7 bases stayed unmatched. The germline V gene has CDR1 SGHTA and CDR2 FQGNSA. The length of the CDR3 is 14 residues. The CDR3 region has the DNA TGTGCCAGCAGCATTAGCGGGGAGAAGTACGAGCAGTACTTC. Its translation is CASSISGEKYEQYF.

The V call is TRBV20-1, the J call TRBJ2-5, with D tentatively TRBD2 (5 bases). CDR1 and CDR2 (germline): DFQATT, SNEGSKA (reference sequence). CDR3 length: 13 residues. CDR3 residues: CSAYSSSGETQYF. CDR3 DNA: TGCAGCGCCTACTCGTCGAGCGGAGAGACCCAGTACTTC.

Many counts were recorded for this clonotype. The chain is built from TRBV20-1 and TRBJ2-5; no reliable D call. Germline V gives CDR1 DFQATT, CDR2 SNEGSKA (reference sequence). V was cut by 7 bases and J by 0 bases, with 12 bases left in between. The CDR3 spans 13 residues. CDR3 DNA sequence: TGCAGTGGGGGTGACTGGAACCAAGAGACCCAGTACTTC. Encoded protein: CSGGDWNQETQYF.

This clonotype appeared a few times. V and J are TRBV4-1 and TRBJ2-2; 7 bases agree with TRBD1. The trim removed 3 bases at V and 7 bases at J, leaving 8 bases unmatched. The CDR3 is made up of 15 amino acids. CDR1 is MGHRA and CDR2 is YSYEKL in the germline V gene. CDR3 bases: TGCGCCAGCAGCCACGACAGGGTTTTGAGCGGGGAGCTGTTTTTT. Its protein is CASSHDRVLSGELFF.

This clonotype was detected ten times or more. The genes are TRBV5-1 and TRBJ2-6, with D possibly TRBD1 on 5 matching bases. The germline V and J ends were trimmed by 3 bases and 0 bases, with 10 bases remaining between them. Germline-derived CDR1 and CDR2 are SGHRS and YFSETQ. The CDR3 consists of 16 residues. CDR3 sequence: CASSSSGFSGANVLTF. The CDR3 DNA is TGCGCCAGCAGCTCCTCAGGGTTCTCTGGGGCCAACGTCCTGACTTTC. Full variable domain (rest looked up from reference TRBV5-1 and TRBJ2-6): KAGVTQTPRYLIKTRGQQVTLSCSPISGHRSVSWYQQTPGQGLQFLFEYFSETQRNKGNFPGRFSGRQFSNSRSEMNVSTLELGDSALYLCASSSSGFSGANVLTFGAGSRLTVL.

There are many counts of this clonotype. The rearrangement links TRBV2 to TRBJ1-1; D remains ambiguous. Trimming left V 4 bases short and J 0 bases short, with 6 bases between. The germline V gene encodes CDR1 SNHLY and CDR2 FYNNEI. This CDR3 region has 13 residues. The CDR3 spells CASSAYLNTEAFF. The CDR3 region has the DNA TGTGCCAGCAGTGCATACTTGAACACTGAAGCTTTCTTT.

This clonotype was observed at least ten times. The chain has TRBV2 and TRBJ2-1; 10 bases are shared with TRBD2. V gave up 10 bases and J gave up 4 bases; unmatched junction bases: 13. In germline, CDR1 is SNHLY, CDR2 FYNNEI. The CDR3 is 16 residues long. CDR3 DNA: TGTGCCAACTCCCCTCTAGCGGGAGTAGAATACAATGAGCAGTTCTTC. Protein sequence: CANSPLAGVEYNEQFF.

This clonotype showed up many times. The V and J genes are TRBV20-1 and TRBJ2-7, with TRBD1 matching 7 bases. V lost 3 bases to trimming and J lost 7 bases; unmatched junction nucleotides: 24. The CDR3 contains 18 residues. Germline-derived CDR1 and CDR2 are DFQATT and SNEGSKA (reference sequence). CDR3 sequence (DNA): TGCAGTGCTAGGGATGGACAGGTGACACCCCTTCATGGAGAGGAGCAGTACTTC. Translated: CSARDGQVTPLHGEEQYF.

This clonotype has a count of ten or more. The chain carries TRBV2 and TRBJ1-5; D gene ambiguous. Germline V gene lookup returns CDR1 SNHLY and CDR2 FYNNEI. The ends were cut back, 7 bases at V and 2 bases at J, with 9 bases in the middle. This CDR3 is 13 amino acids long. The CDR3: CASKIEGNQPQHF. CDR3 DNA sequence: TGTGCCAGCAAAATTGAAGGCAATCAGCCCCAGCATTTT. Together with reference TRBV2 and TRBJ1-5, the CDR3 gives the full variable domain: EPEVTQTPSHQVTQMGQEVILRCVPISNHLYFYWYRQILGQKVEFLVSFYNNEISEKSEIFDDQFSVERPDGSNFTLKIRSTKLEDSAMYFCASKIEGNQPQHFGDGTRLSIL.

The chain has TRBV2 and TRBJ2-7; 8 positions match TRBD2. The trim removed 1 base at V and 3 bases at J, leaving 5 bases unmatched. The CDR3 spans 15 residues. Germline CDR1 reads SNHLY; CDR2 reads FYNNEI. The CDR3 sequence is CASSEGTSGDYEQYF. DNA of the CDR3: TGTGCCAGCAGTGAAGGAACTAGCGGAGACTACGAGCAGTACTTC.